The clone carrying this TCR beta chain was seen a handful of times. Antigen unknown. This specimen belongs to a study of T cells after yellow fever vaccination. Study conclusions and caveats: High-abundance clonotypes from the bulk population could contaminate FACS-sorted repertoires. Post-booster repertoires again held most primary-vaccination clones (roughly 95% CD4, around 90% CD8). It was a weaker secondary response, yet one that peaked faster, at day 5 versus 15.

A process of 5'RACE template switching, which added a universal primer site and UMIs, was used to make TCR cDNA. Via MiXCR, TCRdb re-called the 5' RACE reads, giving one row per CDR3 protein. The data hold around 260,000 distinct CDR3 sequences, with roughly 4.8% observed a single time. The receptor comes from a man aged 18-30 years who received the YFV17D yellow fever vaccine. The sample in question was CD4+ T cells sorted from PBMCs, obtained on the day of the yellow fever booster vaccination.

CDR3 in DNA: TGTGCCAGCAGTTACGCCCCGGGACGGGAGACCCAGTACTTC. Amino acids: CASSYAPGRETQYF. The V gene is TRBV6-5, the J gene TRBJ2-5; either TRBD1 or TRBD2 may fit D (5 bases each). Trimming stripped 2 bases from V and 5 bases from J, with 12 bases between. CDR1 MNHEY and CDR2 SVGAGI come from the germline V gene. There are 14 residues in the CDR3.